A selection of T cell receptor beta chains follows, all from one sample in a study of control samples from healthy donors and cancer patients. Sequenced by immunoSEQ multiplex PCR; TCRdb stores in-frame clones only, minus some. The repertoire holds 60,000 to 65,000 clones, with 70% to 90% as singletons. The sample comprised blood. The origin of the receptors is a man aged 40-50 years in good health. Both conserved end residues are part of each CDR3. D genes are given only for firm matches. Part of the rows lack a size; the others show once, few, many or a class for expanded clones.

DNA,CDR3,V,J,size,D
TGTGCCAGTAGTAAAGGGTGGAACTATGGCTACACCTTC,CASSKGWNYGYTF,TRBV19,TRBJ1-2,once,-
TGTGCCAGCTCGTCGGGGGTACAGGGGAACACTGAAGCTTTCTTT,CASSSGVQGNTEAFF,TRBV7-9,TRBJ1-1,-,-
TGTGCCAGCAGCTTAGGGCTCCAATCCTACGAGCAGTACTTC,CASSLGLQSYEQYF,TRBV7-2,TRBJ2-7,-,-
TGTGCCAGCTCACCAGGGGCGAACACTGAAGCTTTCTTT,CASSPGANTEAFF,TRBV18,TRBJ1-1,-,-
TGTGCCAGTATTGCACGGGAGGCAAAACTGTTTTTT,CASIAREAKLFF,TRBV6-5,TRBJ1-4,-,-
TGTGCCAGTAGTATGGGGGCCTTGAGACAGATTAATGAAAAACTGTTTTTT,CASSMGALRQINEKLFF,TRBV19,TRBJ1-4,-,-
TGTGCCAGCAGGCCAACCTCCGGGACAGGGGTTAACTATGGCTACACCTTC,CASRPTSGTGVNYGYTF,TRBV7-2,TRBJ1-2,-,TRBD1
TGTGCCAGTAGTATCCAGGGGACCCGGGAGCTGTTTTTT,CASSIQGTRELFF,TRBV19,TRBJ2-2,-,-
TGTGCCAGCCCCGGGGGGGGACAGAGCTCCTACGAGCAGTACTTC,CASPGGGQSSYEQYF,TRBV2,TRBJ2-7,once,-
TGTGCCAGCAGTCGGTCTTGGTACACTGAAGCTTTCTTT,CASSRSWYTEAFF,TRBV21-1,TRBJ1-1,-,-
TGTGCCAGCAGTTACTGGACAGGCTCCGAGCAGTACTTC,CASSYWTGSEQYF,TRBV6-6,TRBJ2-7,-,TRBD1
TGTGCCAGCAGCTCCCTGGAGACAGGAGACGGTAGGAGGAATGGCTACACCTTC,CASSSLETGDGRRNGYTF,TRBV21-1,TRBJ1-2,-,-
TGTGCCAGCTGGTTAAGGAGGAACACTGAAGCTTTCTTT,CASWLRRNTEAFF,TRBV6-5,TRBJ1-1,-,-
TGTGCCAGCAGCTTAGGGGACTCCCACCAAGAGACCCAGTACTTC,CASSLGDSHQETQYF,TRBV7-2,TRBJ2-5,-,-
TGTGCCATCAGTGAGTCGGGACTAGCCTACAATGAGCAGTTCTTC,CAISESGLAYNEQFF,TRBV10-3,TRBJ2-1,-,TRBD2
TGTGCCAGCAGCTTCCGGGACAGGGGTCGGGGCTACACCTTC,CASSFRDRGRGYTF,TRBV11-3,TRBJ1-2,-,TRBD1
TGTGCCAGTACCCATCCAAAGCAGGGAGTGGAGTACTTC,CASTHPKQGVEYF,TRBV19,TRBJ2-7,-,-
TGTGCCAGCAGTGAGGCCACACTCTATAGCAATCAGCCCCAGCATTTT,CASSEATLYSNQPQHF,TRBV6-1,TRBJ1-5,-,-
TGTGCCAGCAGTTACACCCGCCCCAATCAGCCCCAGCATTTT,CASSYTRPNQPQHF,TRBV6-2/TRBV6-3,TRBJ1-5,-,-
TGTGCCAGCAGTTTATCCCAGGTTCGGGTAGATACGCAGTATTTT,CASSLSQVRVDTQYF,TRBV27,TRBJ2-3,-,-
TGCAGCGTTGACAGGGGGCCAGAAGCTTTCTTT,CSVDRGPEAFF,TRBV29-1,TRBJ1-1,few,TRBD1
TGTGCCAGCAGTGAAGGCGCAAACAACTACGAGCAGTACTTC,CASSEGANNYEQYF,TRBV2,TRBJ2-7,-,-
TGCGCCAGCACCCCAACAGGAAGCTCCTACGAGCAGTACTTC,CASTPTGSSYEQYF,TRBV23-1,TRBJ2-7,-,-
TGTGCCAGCAGCTTGGGGGGAAATTCCTACGAGCAGTACTTC,CASSLGGNSYEQYF,TRBV7-9,TRBJ2-7,few,-
TGTGCCACCAGCAGAGAACATACCGGGACTCGAACCTACGAGCAGTACTTC,CATSREHTGTRTYEQYF,TRBV15,TRBJ2-7,-,-
TGTGCCAGCAGTGAACCCCCTGGCAGGGGGCTTGCTGCGAGTGGCTACACCTTC,CASSEPPGRGLAASGYTF,TRBV25-1,TRBJ1-2,-,TRBD1
TGTGCCAGCAGCTCTCTCGCCTCCTTTTACAATGAGCAGTTCTTC,CASSSLASFYNEQFF,TRBV7-3,TRBJ2-1,-,-
TGTGCCAGCAGCCGTCGACAGGGGACAACCTACGAGCAGTACTTC,CASSRRQGTTYEQYF,TRBV28,TRBJ2-7,-,TRBD1
TGTGCCTGGAGTGTACTAATCAGCGGGGGAGGTCAAGAGACCCAGTACTTC,CAWSVLISGGGQETQYF,TRBV30,TRBJ2-5,few,TRBD2
TGTGCCAGCTCACCAGGTATCAACACTGAAGCTTTCTTT,CASSPGINTEAFF,TRBV18,TRBJ1-1,-,-
TGTGCCAGCAGTTACTCGCCTAGCTCGGAGACCCAGTACTTC,CASSYSPSSETQYF,TRBV6-5,TRBJ2-5,-,-
TGTGCCAGCAGTCCTGGTTCCTGGGACAGGGTCTATAGCAATCAGCCCCAGCATTTT,CASSPGSWDRVYSNQPQHF,TRBV28,TRBJ1-5,-,TRBD1
TGCAGCGTTGTTCGGGGGGATTACTATGGCTACACCTTC,CSVVRGDYYGYTF,TRBV29-1,TRBJ1-2,-,-
TGTGCCAGCAGCCAAGATACGCGACAGGGTTATTGGGAGACCCAGTACTTC,CASSQDTRQGYWETQYF,TRBV3-1/TRBV3-2,TRBJ2-5,-,TRBD1
TGTGCCAGCAGCGTCAGGACAGGGAAAGAAGATACGCAGTATTTT,CASSVRTGKEDTQYF,TRBV9,TRBJ2-3,-,TRBD1
TGCAGTGCCATCAATCAGCCCCAGCATTTT,CSAINQPQHF,TRBV20-1,TRBJ1-5,once,-
TGTGCCAGCAGCGGCGCAGGAAGCAACACTGAAGCTTTCTTT,CASSGAGSNTEAFF,TRBV6-2/TRBV6-3,TRBJ1-1,-,-
TGTGCCAGCGGGGGACAGGCTACCTACGAGCAGTACTTC,CASGGQATYEQYF,TRBV28,TRBJ2-7,-,TRBD1
TGTGCCAGCAGCTTAGCGGTCGGAAACACCATATATTTT,CASSLAVGNTIYF,TRBV7-2,TRBJ1-3,-,-
TGCAGTGCCAGTACGACAGGGGCTGGAAACACCATATATTTT,CSASTTGAGNTIYF,TRBV20-1,TRBJ1-3,-,TRBD1
TGCAGTGCTAGTAGTTCATGGGGGATTAATAGCAATCAGCCCCAGCATTTT,CSASSSWGINSNQPQHF,TRBV20-1,TRBJ1-5,-,-
TGTGCCAGCAGCCAAGAAGGAGACAACACTGAAGCTTTCTTT,CASSQEGDNTEAFF,TRBV4-2,TRBJ1-1,-,-
TGTGCCAGCAGCCTCTCCGGGGCCGGCAACTATAATTCACCCCTCCACTTT,CASSLSGAGNYNSPLHF,TRBV7-8,TRBJ1-6,-,-
TGTGCCAGCAGCGATAGGACAGGGGGACCTTATAGCAATCAGCCCCAGCATTTT,CASSDRTGGPYSNQPQHF,TRBV7-2,TRBJ1-5,few,TRBD1
TGCGCCAGCAGCTTGGGGGACAGGGACTATGGCTACACCTTC,CASSLGDRDYGYTF,TRBV5-1,TRBJ1-2,-,TRBD1
TGTGCCAGCCGAATTATTGAGGGCACTGAAGCTTTCTTT,CASRIIEGTEAFF,TRBV12-3/TRBV12-4,TRBJ1-1,once,-
TGTGCCAGCAGCTTAGTTGGGGGGCGAATCACAAATGGCTACACCTTC,CASSLVGGRITNGYTF,TRBV7-9,TRBJ1-2,-,-
TGTGCCAGCAGTCAGTCACAGGGGGCAGCCGGGGAGCTGTTTTTT,CASSQSQGAAGELFF,TRBV6-4,TRBJ2-2,-,TRBD1
TGCGCCAGCAGCCACCCGGGACTAGCCCCGGGCACCGGGGAGCTGTTTTTT,CASSHPGLAPGTGELFF,TRBV4-1,TRBJ2-2,-,TRBD2
TGTGCCAGCAGCGCGACCTCATTGGACTATGGCTACACCTTC,CASSATSLDYGYTF,TRBV11-3,TRBJ1-2,-,-
TGTGCCAGCAGTGAAGCCCTGGGACGGACCGTCCCGGATACGCAGTATTTT,CASSEALGRTVPDTQYF,TRBV6-1,TRBJ2-3,once,-
TGCAGCGTTGAATACAGGGGGCTGGGGGGAGATGGCTACACCTTC,CSVEYRGLGGDGYTF,TRBV29-1,TRBJ1-2,once,TRBD1
TGTGCCAGCACCGGACTTCCGGGACAGGGGAACACCATATATTTT,CASTGLPGQGNTIYF,TRBV2,TRBJ1-3,once,TRBD1
TGTGCCAGTAGTATGGCGGGATTCTATAATTCACCCCTCCACTTT,CASSMAGFYNSPLHF,TRBV19,TRBJ1-6,-,-
TGTGCCAGCAGTCAGAGAGTCTCCATGATGGCCAAAAACATTCAGTACTTC,CASSQRVSMMAKNIQYF,TRBV2,TRBJ2-4,-,-
TGTGCCAGCAGCCACCGAAGGACAGGGGATAGTTTCAATCAGCCCCAGCATTTT,CASSHRRTGDSFNQPQHF,TRBV3-1/TRBV3-2,TRBJ1-5,-,TRBD1
TGTGCCAGCAGCCTTCAAACCCGAAACACTGAAGCTTTCTTT,CASSLQTRNTEAFF,TRBV6-5,TRBJ1-1,-,-
TGTGCCAGTAGTATAGTGGGCGAGAACACTGAAGCTTTCTTT,CASSIVGENTEAFF,TRBV19,TRBJ1-1,-,-
TGTGCCAGCAGCGTACTTTCGGGGGTGGCTGAAGCTTTCTTT,CASSVLSGVAEAFF,TRBV9,TRBJ1-1,-,-
TGTGCCAGCAGTTGGGGGACAGGGTATCAGCCCCAGCATTTT,CASSWGTGYQPQHF,TRBV6-2/TRBV6-3,TRBJ1-5,-,TRBD1